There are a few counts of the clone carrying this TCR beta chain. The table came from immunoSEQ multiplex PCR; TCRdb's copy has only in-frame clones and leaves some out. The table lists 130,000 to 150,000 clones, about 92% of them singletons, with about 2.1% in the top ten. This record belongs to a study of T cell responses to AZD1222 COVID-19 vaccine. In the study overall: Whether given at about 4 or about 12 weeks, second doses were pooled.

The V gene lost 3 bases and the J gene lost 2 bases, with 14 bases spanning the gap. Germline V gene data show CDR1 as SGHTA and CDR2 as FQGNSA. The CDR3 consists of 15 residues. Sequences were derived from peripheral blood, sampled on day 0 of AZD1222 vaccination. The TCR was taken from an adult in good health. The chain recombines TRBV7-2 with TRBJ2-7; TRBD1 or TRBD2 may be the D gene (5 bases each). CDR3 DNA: TGTGCCAGCAGCTTTGCCGGGGCAGATCCCTACGAGCAGTACTTC. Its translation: CASSFAGADPYEQYF.